The 26 T cell receptor beta chains reported below all come from one sample, sequenced in a study of T cells in Graves' hyperthyroidism and ophthalmopathy. What was amplified from RNA transcripts were TCR beta CDR3 regions. The study used the HTBI primer set for a first-round RT-PCR of the TCR CDR3. One entry per CDR3 protein, called by TCRdb with MiXCR from the multiplex PCR reads. The sample lists about 380,000 distinct CDR3 sequences, about 18% seen once, with around 40% in the top ten. Specimen: blood. The source is a man in his late teens or twenties with Graves' ophthalmopathy.

This clonotype was detected only a few times. The J gene is TRBJ1-1, the V gene TRBV7-9; maybe TRBD1 (5 bases). The length of the CDR3 is 12 residues. Germline V CDR1 and CDR2: SEHNR, FQNEAQ (reference sequence). Trimming took 2 bases from V and 8 from J, leaving 9 bases between them. The DNA for the CDR3 is TGTGCCAGCAGCTTATCCCGGGGGGAAGCTTTCTTT. Translation: CASSLSRGEAFF. The complete variable domain, with remaining parts taken from reference TRBV7-9 and TRBJ1-1, reads DTGVSQNPRHKITKRGQNVTFRCDPISEHNRLYWYRQTLGQGPEFLTYFQNEAQLEKSRLLSDRFSAERPKGSFSTLEIQRTEQGDSAMYLCASSLSRGEAFFGQGTRLTVV.

This clonotype was seen ten or more times. This rearrangement joins TRBV20-1 to TRBJ1-1; possibly TRBD1 for D (5 bases). V shed 4 bases and J shed 3 bases, with 12 bases lying between them. Germline V lookup: CDR1 DFQATT, CDR2 SNEGSKA (reference sequence). CDR3 size: 13 residues. This CDR3 reads CSAIPGGDTEAFF. CDR3 nucleotide sequence: TGCAGTGCTATCCCCGGGGGGGACACTGAAGCTTTCTTT.

This clonotype has at least ten counts. The V call is TRBV18, the J call TRBJ1-2; D unclear. Germline V gene data show CDR1 as KGHSH and CDR2 as LQKENI. This CDR3 region has 14 residues. Between the trimmed V and J ends, which lost 3 bases and 4 bases, there was a span of 12 bases. Here the CDR3 DNA reads TGTGCCAGCTCACCGGCGAGATTCGGCTATGGCTACACCTTC. Translated, it gives CASSPARFGYGYTF.

This clonotype turned up a few times. This chain connects TRBV5-8 to TRBJ2-1; 14 positions agree with TRBD2. The germline CDR1 and CDR2 sequences are SGHTS and YDEGEE. With 4 bases clipped from V and 9 bases from J, the junction kept 9 bases outside the gene matches. This CDR3 is built from 16 residues. CDR3 nucleotide sequence: TGTGCCAGCAGCCCCAGACTAGCGGGGGGGCCGGGTGAGCAGTTCTTC. Its protein is CASSPRLAGGPGEQFF.

The chain has TRBV19 and TRBJ1-5; D may be TRBD1 (6 bases). V was trimmed by 4 bases and J by 0 bases, leaving 10 bases between them. CDR1 is LNHDA, CDR2 SQIVND, per germline (reference sequence). This CDR3 region has 15 residues. The CDR3 DNA reads as TGTGCCAGTAGTACCAACAGGGATAGCAATCAGCCCCAGCATTTT. Translated, it gives CASSTNRDSNQPQHF.

The chain uses TRBV9 and TRBJ2-2; either TRBD1 or TRBD2 may supply D (7 bases each). Germline CDR1 SGDLS, CDR2 YYNGEE. CDR3 length: 16 amino acids. The ends were cut back, 4 bases at V and 5 bases at J, with 18 bases in the middle. This CDR3 is CASSQGGQGITGELFF. In DNA, the CDR3 is TGTGCCAGCAGCCAGGGGGGGCAGGGGATTACCGGGGAGCTGTTTTTT.

The V and J genes are TRBV11-2 and TRBJ1-4; D ambiguous. CDR3 length equals 16 residues. The V gene's germline CDR1 is SGHAT and CDR2 FQNNGV. The V end lost 5 bases, the J end lost 9 bases, and 22 bases lay between the germline ends. Here the CDR3 DNA reads TGTGCCAGCAGCCCCCCCGGGATTCAATATGGGAAAAAACTGTTTTTT. This encodes CASSPPGIQYGKKLFF.

The chain joins TRBV18 to TRBJ1-4, with D unclear. Germline loops: CDR1 KGHSH, CDR2 LQKENI. The ends were cut back, 2 bases at V and 6 bases at J, with 7 bases in the middle. The CDR3 sequence is 13 residues long. CDR3 protein: CASSPSRDEKLFF. As DNA, the CDR3 is TGTGCCAGCTCACCAAGTAGGGATGAAAAACTGTTTTTT.

In its sample, this clonotype was seen a few times. This chain links TRBV3-1 with TRBJ2-1; D might be TRBD2 (5 bases). V was cut by 0 bases and J by 5 bases, with 11 bases left in between. Per germline, CDR1 LGHDT and CDR2 YNNKEL (reference sequence). This CDR3 comprises 15 residues. The CDR3 here is CASSQDPGTNNEQFF. DNA for the CDR3: TGTGCCAGCAGCCAAGATCCGGGAACCAACAATGAGCAGTTCTTC.

This clonotype was counted only a few times. The chain combines TRBV11-2 with TRBJ1-2; a possible D gene is TRBD1 (6 bases). Deletions cut 3 bases from V and 8 bases from J, with 13 bases between. This CDR3 spans 13 amino acids. Per the germline V gene, CDR1 is SGHAT and CDR2 is FQNNGV. Here the CDR3 reads CASSLGEGVGYTF. The DNA of the CDR3 is TGTGCCAGCAGCTTGGGTGAGGGGGTAGGCTACACCTTC.

The chain couples TRBV14 to TRBJ1-3; D remains unclear. V was pared by 4 bases and J by 0 bases, with 13 bases between. CDR3 size: 16 residues. Per the germline V gene, CDR1 is SGHDN and CDR2 is FVKESK. The chain's CDR3 is CASSPVPAHSGNTIYF. The CDR3 nucleotides are TGTGCCAGCAGCCCCGTCCCGGCCCACTCTGGAAACACCATATATTTT.

This clonotype was seen more than once but under ten times. This chain links TRBV29-1 with TRBJ2-3; 9 nucleotides align to TRBD1. The CDR3 length is 16 residues. Germline CDR1 reads SQVTM; CDR2 reads ANQGSEA. Trimming at V came to 4 bases and at J to 4 bases, leaving 12 bases not matched to a gene. This CDR3 is CSVGDREQGASDTQYF. The CDR3 bases are TGCAGCGTTGGAGATCGGGAACAGGGGGCTTCAGATACGCAGTATTTT.

In its sample, this clonotype was seen a few times. Written as DNA, the CDR3 is TGTGCCAGCAGCGCAATTTCAGATACGCAGTATTTT. Translating gives CASSAISDTQYF. The chain has TRBV9 and TRBJ2-3; the D is unclear. CDR1 and CDR2 (germline): SGDLS, YYNGEE. V shed 3 bases and J shed 4 bases, with 6 bases lying between them. The CDR3 covers 12 residues.

This clonotype was observed many times. The chain carries TRBV7-9 and TRBJ2-1; TRBD2 matches 11 bases. Per the germline V gene, CDR1 is SEHNR and CDR2 is FQNEAQ (reference sequence). Losses at the gene ends were 4 bases for V and 1 base for J; bases not matched to a gene: 6. CDR3 size: 17 residues. CDR3 bases: TGTGCCAGCAGCTCCCCTAGCGGGGGGTTGTCCTACAATGAGCAGTTCTTC. The encoded protein is CASSSPSGGLSYNEQFF. Variable domain in full (rest from reference TRBV7-9 and TRBJ2-1): DTGVSQNPRHKITKRGQNVTFRCDPISEHNRLYWYRQTLGQGPEFLTYFQNEAQLEKSRLLSDRFSAERPKGSFSTLEIQRTEQGDSAMYLCASSSPSGGLSYNEQFFGPGTRLTVL.

There are many counts of this clonotype. The rearrangement links TRBV20-1 to TRBJ2-3, with 12 bases matching TRBD2. With 5 bases clipped from V and 0 bases from J, the junction kept 3 bases outside the gene matches. CDR1 and CDR2 (germline): DFQATT, SNEGSKA (reference sequence). CDR3 length equals 15 residues. CDR3 coding DNA: TGCAGTGCTGCCGGACTAGCGGGAAGCACAGATACGCAGTATTTT. Translating gives CSAAGLAGSTDTQYF.

This chain uses TRBV15 with TRBJ2-7, with no clear D. V shed 2 bases and J shed 3 bases, with 5 bases lying between them. The CDR3 sequence is 12 residues long. The germline V gene encodes CDR1 LNHNV and CDR2 YYDKDF (reference sequence). The CDR3 sequence is CATSRSNYEQYF. The CDR3 DNA sequence: TGTGCCACCAGCAGATCAAACTACGAGCAGTACTTC.

This clonotype showed up many times. The chain is built from TRBV28 and TRBJ2-3, with D perhaps TRBD2 (7 bases). Germline CDR1 and CDR2: MDHEN and SYDVKM. CDR3 length: 16 amino acids. The V end was cut by 7 bases, the J end by 3 bases, with 20 bases between. The DNA for the CDR3 is TGTGCCAGCACGAAGGGGGGGGGGCGAACTACAGATACGCAGTATTTT. This codes for CASTKGGGRTTDTQYF.

This clonotype was observed once. This chain joins TRBV5-1 and TRBJ1-3; a weak D match, TRBD1 (5 bases). The CDR3 has 16 amino acids. The ends were cut back, 0 bases at V and 10 bases at J, with 20 bases in the middle. Germline CDR1 and CDR2: SGHRS and YFSETQ. CDR3 in amino acids: CASSLASGRSKGTIYF. CDR3 DNA sequence: TGCGCCAGCAGCTTGGCCTCGGGACGGTCGAAGGGGACCATATATTTT.

This clonotype was picked up many times. The rearrangement joins TRBV3-1 to TRBJ2-7; the match to TRBD1 covers 7 bases. The germline gives CDR1 LGHDT, CDR2 YNNKEL (reference sequence). V gave up 3 bases and J gave up 1 base; unmatched junction bases: 3. CDR3 length: 14 amino acids. CDR3 sequence reads: CASSQGDRSYEQYF. The CDR3 DNA reads as TGTGCCAGCAGCCAGGGGGACAGATCCTACGAGCAGTACTTC.

Ten or more counts support this clonotype. The CDR3 here is CASSFSGGGDTQYF. In DNA, the CDR3 is TGTGCCAGCAGTTTTAGCGGGGGGGGGGATACGCAGTATTTT. The chain recombines TRBV12-3 or TRBV12-4 with TRBJ2-3; 11 bases line up with TRBD2. The length of the CDR3 is 14 residues. With 3 bases clipped from V and 6 bases from J, the junction kept 2 bases outside the gene matches.

This clonotype was seen repeatedly, ten times or more. This chain links TRBV5-1 with TRBJ1-1; perhaps TRBD1 as D (5 bases). V was shortened by 0 bases and J by 2 bases, with 11 bases between the two germline ends. Germline V lookup: CDR1 SGHRS, CDR2 YFSETQ. CDR3 size: 15 residues. The CDR3 sequence is CASSLAGAGNTEAFF. The CDR3 DNA reads TGCGCCAGCAGCTTGGCCGGGGCAGGCAACACTGAAGCTTTCTTT.

In this sample, this clonotype turned up many times. The chain has TRBV5-1 and TRBJ2-3; possibly TRBD2 for D (5 bases). The V gene lost 1 base and the J gene lost 3 bases, with 9 bases spanning the gap. This CDR3 spans 14 amino acids. Germline CDR1 is SGHRS and CDR2 is YFSETQ. CDR3 sequence reads: CASSLRRVTDTQYF. The CDR3 region has the DNA TGCGCCAGCAGCTTGCGGCGGGTTACAGATACGCAGTATTTT.

J is TRBJ1-2 and V is TRBV29-1; 8 bases fit TRBD1. CDR1 and CDR2 from the germline V gene are SQVTM and ANQGSEA. J gave up 5 bases and V 6 bases, and 8 bases lay outside the gene matches. The CDR3 sequence is 13 residues long. Here the CDR3 reads CSVGQGWNYGYTF. DNA of the CDR3: TGCAGCGTCGGACAGGGCTGGAATTATGGCTACACCTTC. The variable domain in full, with the rest retrieved from reference TRBV29-1 and TRBJ1-2, is SAVISQKPSRDICQRGTSLTIQCQVDSQVTMMFWYRQQPGQSLTLIATANQGSEATYESGFVIDKFPISRPNLTFSTLTVSNMSPEDSSIYLCSVGQGWNYGYTFGSGTRLTVV.

This clonotype was observed many times. V and J are TRBV20-1 and TRBJ1-1, with 8 bases fitting TRBD1. Germline CDR1 and CDR2: DFQATT and SNEGSKA (reference sequence). This CDR3 comprises 13 residues. J was trimmed by 3 bases and V by 3 bases; bases with no gene match: 3. The CDR3 spells CSAREDRDTEAFF. The CDR3 nucleotides read TGCAGTGCTAGGGAGGACAGGGACACTGAAGCTTTCTTT.

This clonotype was observed many times. The V gene is TRBV2, the J gene TRBJ2-7; D gene ambiguous. The ends were cut back, 2 bases at V and 3 bases at J, with 5 bases in the middle. Germline V gene lookup returns CDR1 SNHLY and CDR2 FYNNEI. CDR3 length equals 12 residues. The CDR3 DNA sequence: TGTGCCAGCAGTGAACTCAACTACGAGCAGTACTTC. It codes for CASSELNYEQYF.

V gene TRBV7-7 combines with J gene TRBJ2-3; D might be TRBD2 (6 bases). CDR1 is SSHAT and CDR2 is FNYEAQ in the germline V gene (reference sequence). The length of the CDR3 is 15 residues. V shed 5 bases and J shed 2 bases, with 14 bases lying between them. The CDR3 region is CASSPTGLNTDTQYF. The CDR3 DNA reads TGTGCCAGCAGCCCCACTGGACTAAACACAGATACGCAGTATTTT. The variable domain in full, with the rest retrieved from reference TRBV7-7 and TRBJ2-3, is GAGVSQSPRYKVTKRGQDVTLRCDPISSHATLYWYQQALGQGPEFLTYFNYEAQPDKSGLPSDRFSAERPEGSISTLTIQRTEQRDSAMYRCASSPTGLNTDTQYFGPGTRLTVL.